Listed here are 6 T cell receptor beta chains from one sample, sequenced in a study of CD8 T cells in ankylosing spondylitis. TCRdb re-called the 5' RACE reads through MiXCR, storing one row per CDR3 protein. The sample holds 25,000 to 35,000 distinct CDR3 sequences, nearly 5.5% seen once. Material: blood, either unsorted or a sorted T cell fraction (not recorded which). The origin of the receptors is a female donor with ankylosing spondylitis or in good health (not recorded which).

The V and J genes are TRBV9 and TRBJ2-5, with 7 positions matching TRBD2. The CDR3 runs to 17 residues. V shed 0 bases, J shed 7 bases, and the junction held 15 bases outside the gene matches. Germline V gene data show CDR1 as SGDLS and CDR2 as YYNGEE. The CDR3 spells CASSVESGGLRRGTQYF. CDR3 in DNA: TGTGCCAGCAGCGTAGAGTCGGGGGGACTCAGGAGGGGGACCCAGTACTTC.

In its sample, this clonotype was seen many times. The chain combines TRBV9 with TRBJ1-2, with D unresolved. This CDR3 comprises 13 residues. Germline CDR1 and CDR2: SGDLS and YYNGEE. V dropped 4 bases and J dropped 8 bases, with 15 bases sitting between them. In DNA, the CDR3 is TGTGCCAGCAGCCCTCTTGGCGTGGAAGGCTACACCTTC. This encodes CASSPLGVEGYTF. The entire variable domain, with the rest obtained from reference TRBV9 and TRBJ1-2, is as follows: DSGVTQTPKHLITATGQRVTLRCSPRSGDLSVYWYQQSLDQGLQFLIQYYNGEERAKGNILERFSAQQFPDLHSELNLSSLELGDSALYFCASSPLGVEGYTFGSGTRLTVV.

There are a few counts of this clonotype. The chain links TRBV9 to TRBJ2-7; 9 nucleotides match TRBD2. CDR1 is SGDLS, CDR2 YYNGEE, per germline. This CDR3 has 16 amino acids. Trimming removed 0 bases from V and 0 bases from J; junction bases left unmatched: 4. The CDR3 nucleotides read TGTGCCAGCAGCGTAGGGCTAGCGGGGCACTCCTACGAGCAGTACTTC. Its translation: CASSVGLAGHSYEQYF.

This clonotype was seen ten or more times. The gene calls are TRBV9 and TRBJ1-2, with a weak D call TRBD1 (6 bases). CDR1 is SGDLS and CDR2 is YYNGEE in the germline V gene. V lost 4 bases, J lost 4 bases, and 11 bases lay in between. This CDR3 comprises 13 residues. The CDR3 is CASSQGSLYGYTF. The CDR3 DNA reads TGTGCCAGCAGCCAGGGGTCCCTCTATGGCTACACCTTC.

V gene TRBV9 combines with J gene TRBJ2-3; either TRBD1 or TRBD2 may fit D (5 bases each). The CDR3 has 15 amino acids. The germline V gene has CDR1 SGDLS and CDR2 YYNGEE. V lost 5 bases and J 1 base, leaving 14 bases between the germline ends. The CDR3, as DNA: TGTGCCAGCAGACCGACCGGGACCGGCACAGATACGCAGTATTTT. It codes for CASRPTGTGTDTQYF. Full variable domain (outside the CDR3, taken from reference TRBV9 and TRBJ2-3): DSGVTQTPKHLITATGQRVTLRCSPRSGDLSVYWYQQSLDQGLQFLIQYYNGEERAKGNILERFSAQQFPDLHSELNLSSLELGDSALYFCASRPTGTGTDTQYFGPGTRLTVL.

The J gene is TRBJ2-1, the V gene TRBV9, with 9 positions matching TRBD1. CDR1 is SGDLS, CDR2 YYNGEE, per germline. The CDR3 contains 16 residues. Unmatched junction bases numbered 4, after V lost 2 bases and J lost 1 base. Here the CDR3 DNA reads TGTGCCAGCAGCGTTACGACAGGGGGGTCCTACAATGAGCAGTTCTTC. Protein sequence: CASSVTTGGSYNEQFF.